This T cell receptor beta chain was captured in a study of sequential checkpoint blockade in melanoma. Turning to the study itself: First-line arms were nivolumab then ipilimumab, or the reverse, randomized 1:1.

Libraries were prepared by immunoSEQ multiplex PCR; TCRdb keeps only in-frame clonotypes and omits some of them. The sample carries under 20,000 clones, approximately 80% recorded once. The germline V gene encodes CDR1 LGHNA and CDR2 YSLEER. With 8 bases removed from V and 6 bases from J, the gap between germline ends came to 16 bases. The CDR3 has 13 residues. Treatment reported: randomized to nivolumab then ipilimumab (arm A) or the reverse (arm B). No patient had prior DNA-damaging chemotherapy. PBMC sorting kept live CD3+CD8+ cells without CD19 or CD56. The sequence was collected from a human donor with melanoma. This specimen was CD8+ T cells sorted from blood (inferred from file names), taken from a patient given nivolumab and ipilimumab in sequence. The genes are TRBV4-3 and TRBJ1-1; D remains unclear. CDR3 coding DNA: TGCGCCAGCTCCCGGGGAGGATTTTCTGAAGCTTTCTTT. The encoded protein is CASSRGGFSEAFF.